A selection of T cell receptor beta chains follows, all from one sample in a study of cytomegalovirus exposure and HLA in healthy donors. Clones were read by immunoSEQ multiplex PCR, and TCRdb kept only the in-frame ones, dropping some. The sample lists under 300,000 clones, about 90% seen once, with around 1.2% in the top ten. The sequenced sample was PBMCs. The receptors here all came from a woman in her 30s in good health and CMV-seropositive. Both conserved end residues are part of each CDR3. A D gene is named only where the DNA matches it firmly. Only some rows state a clone size, as once, few, many or a class for expanded clones.

j_call: TRBJ2-7
v_call: TRBV7-9
d_call: .
clone_size: .
cdr3_nt: TGTGCCAGCAGCTCACCACTCAGGGGCTACGAGCAGTACTTC
cdr3_aa: CASSSPLRGYEQYF

j_call: TRBJ1-2
v_call: TRBV15
d_call: .
clone_size: .
cdr3_nt: TGTGCCACCAGCAGAGATCAGGCAGGCTATGGCTACACCTTC
cdr3_aa: CATSRDQAGYGYTF

j_call: TRBJ2-1
v_call: TRBV27
d_call: TRBD2
clone_size: .
cdr3_nt: TGTGCCAGCAGTTTAGCTAGCGGGAGGGAGGCTGAGCAGTTCTTC
cdr3_aa: CASSLASGREAEQFF

j_call: TRBJ2-3
v_call: TRBV29-1
d_call: .
clone_size: .
cdr3_nt: TGCAGCGTTGGACAGAGTAGCACAGATACGCAGTATTTT
cdr3_aa: CSVGQSSTDTQYF

j_call: TRBJ1-2
v_call: TRBV5-1
d_call: TRBD1
clone_size: few
cdr3_nt: TGCGCCAGCAGCCCGACAGGGGGTAATTTTGGAAACACCTTC
cdr3_aa: CASSPTGGNFGNTF

j_call: TRBJ2-7
v_call: TRBV30
d_call: TRBD2
clone_size: .
cdr3_nt: TGTGCCTGGAGTCCCCCCGGACTAGCGGGAAGCTACGAGCAGTACTTC
cdr3_aa: CAWSPPGLAGSYEQYF

j_call: TRBJ2-4
v_call: TRBV4-1
d_call: TRBD2
clone_size: .
cdr3_nt: TGCGCCAGCAGCCACCAGACTAGCGGGAGGGGAGACATTCAGTACTTC
cdr3_aa: CASSHQTSGRGDIQYF

j_call: TRBJ2-3
v_call: TRBV7-9
d_call: .
clone_size: .
cdr3_nt: TGTGCCAGTGCGGTAGATACGCAGTATTTT
cdr3_aa: CASAVDTQYF

j_call: TRBJ1-2
v_call: TRBV30
d_call: .
clone_size: once
cdr3_nt: TGTGCCTGGAGTGTATACCGAGGCCTTCAGGGCTACACCTTC
cdr3_aa: CAWSVYRGLQGYTF

j_call: TRBJ2-7
v_call: TRBV5-1
d_call: TRBD1
clone_size: .
cdr3_nt: TGCGCCAGCAGCAACGGACAGGGGGCTTACGAGCAGTACTTC
cdr3_aa: CASSNGQGAYEQYF

j_call: TRBJ1-4
v_call: TRBV18
d_call: TRBD1
clone_size: .
cdr3_nt: TGTGCCAGCTCACCACCGGGACAGGGCAATGAAAAACTGTTTTTT
cdr3_aa: CASSPPGQGNEKLFF

j_call: TRBJ1-2
v_call: TRBV5-1
d_call: TRBD1
clone_size: once
cdr3_nt: TGCGCCAGCAGGGATGGACAGGGGAACTATGGCTACACCTTC
cdr3_aa: CASRDGQGNYGYTF

j_call: TRBJ2-7
v_call: TRBV11-1
d_call: TRBD1
clone_size: .
cdr3_nt: TGTGCCAGCAGCCGAGGGTCGGACAGGGGACACGAGCAGTACTTC
cdr3_aa: CASSRGSDRGHEQYF

j_call: TRBJ2-3
v_call: TRBV5-1
d_call: TRBD2
clone_size: few
cdr3_nt: TGCGCCAGCAGCCCGGGGACTAGCGGGAGGATACATACGCAGTATTTT
cdr3_aa: CASSPGTSGRIHTQYF

j_call: TRBJ2-7
v_call: TRBV18
d_call: TRBD1
clone_size: .
cdr3_nt: TGTGCCAGCTCACCCCTACAACAGGGGTTCGACGAGCAGTACTTC
cdr3_aa: CASSPLQQGFDEQYF

j_call: TRBJ1-4
v_call: TRBV25-1
d_call: TRBD1
clone_size: .
cdr3_nt: TGTGCCAGCAGAGACAGGGTTGGTGAAAAACTGTTTTTT
cdr3_aa: CASRDRVGEKLFF

j_call: TRBJ2-5
v_call: TRBV11-1
d_call: TRBD2
clone_size: .
cdr3_nt: TGTGCCAGCAGCTTACCGGGGGGGGGAGAGACCCAGTACTTC
cdr3_aa: CASSLPGGGETQYF

j_call: TRBJ2-1
v_call: TRBV28
d_call: .
clone_size: .
cdr3_nt: TGTGCCAGTGTTCGAGACGGGAGCTCCTACAATGAGCAGTTCTTC
cdr3_aa: CASVRDGSSYNEQFF

j_call: TRBJ2-5
v_call: TRBV4-1
d_call: TRBD1
clone_size: .
cdr3_nt: TGCGCCAGCAGCCAAGGAAGACAGGGGGCGAGGGAGACCCAGTACTTC
cdr3_aa: CASSQGRQGARETQYF

j_call: TRBJ1-1
v_call: TRBV4-1
d_call: TRBD1
clone_size: .
cdr3_nt: TGCGCCAGCAGCCTCAGGGGGCCCCTGGACACTGAAGCTTTCTTT
cdr3_aa: CASSLRGPLDTEAFF

j_call: TRBJ2-3
v_call: TRBV27
d_call: TRBD2
clone_size: .
cdr3_nt: TGTGCCAGCAGTGGCCTCAGCAGCGGGACTAGCACAGATACGCAGTATTTT
cdr3_aa: CASSGLSSGTSTDTQYF

j_call: TRBJ1-3
v_call: TRBV15
d_call: .
clone_size: .
cdr3_nt: TGTGCCACCAGCAGACAGAACTCTGGAAACACCATATATTTT
cdr3_aa: CATSRQNSGNTIYF

j_call: TRBJ2-7
v_call: TRBV29-1
d_call: .
clone_size: .
cdr3_nt: TGCAGCGGCAGACAGGCCGGCTCCTACGAGCAGTACTTC
cdr3_aa: CSGRQAGSYEQYF

j_call: TRBJ1-2
v_call: TRBV28
d_call: .
clone_size: .
cdr3_nt: TGTGCCAGCAGTTTATACCTCACAGGGCATTATGGCTACACCTTC
cdr3_aa: CASSLYLTGHYGYTF

j_call: TRBJ2-5
v_call: TRBV28
d_call: TRBD2
clone_size: .
cdr3_nt: TGTGCCAGCAGTTCCCCGAGCGCTAGCGGGAGGTCCCAGTACTTC
cdr3_aa: CASSSPSASGRSQYF

j_call: TRBJ2-1
v_call: TRBV12-5
d_call: .
clone_size: .
cdr3_nt: TGTGCTAGTGGTTTGGTAGTAGGAGATTTCAACAATGAGCAGTTCTTC
cdr3_aa: CASGLVVGDFNNEQFF

j_call: TRBJ2-1
v_call: TRBV29-1
d_call: TRBD2
clone_size: .
cdr3_nt: TGCAGCGTGGGGACTAGTGGGAATGAGCAGTTCTTC
cdr3_aa: CSVGTSGNEQFF

j_call: TRBJ1-5
v_call: TRBV28
d_call: .
clone_size: few
cdr3_nt: TGTGCCAGCAGTCCGGGACACACCAATCAGCCCCAGCATTTT
cdr3_aa: CASSPGHTNQPQHF

j_call: TRBJ1-5
v_call: TRBV4-1
d_call: .
clone_size: .
cdr3_nt: TGCGCCAGCAGCCCTTTTGACGGGTATCAGCCCCAGCATTTT
cdr3_aa: CASSPFDGYQPQHF

j_call: TRBJ1-1
v_call: TRBV18
d_call: .
clone_size: .
cdr3_nt: TGTGCCAGCTCACGTAGCAGGGAAACTGAAGCTTTCTTT
cdr3_aa: CASSRSRETEAFF

j_call: TRBJ1-1
v_call: TRBV6-5
d_call: .
clone_size: .
cdr3_nt: TGTGCCAGCAGCGGACAGCAGTTGGTAAGCGGTGAAGCTTTCTTT
cdr3_aa: CASSGQQLVSGEAFF

j_call: TRBJ2-2
v_call: TRBV9
d_call: TRBD2
clone_size: .
cdr3_nt: TGTGCCAGCAGCGTAGACCCTAGCGGGGGCAACACCGGGGAGCTGTTTTTT
cdr3_aa: CASSVDPSGGNTGELFF

j_call: TRBJ2-3
v_call: TRBV28
d_call: TRBD2
clone_size: .
cdr3_nt: TGTGCCAGCAGTTTTTGGACTAGCGGGGCCTACACAGATACGCAGTATTTT
cdr3_aa: CASSFWTSGAYTDTQYF

j_call: TRBJ1-3
v_call: TRBV15
d_call: .
clone_size: .
cdr3_nt: TGTGCCACCAGCAGAGATTCGACAGGCTCTGGAAACACCATATATTTT
cdr3_aa: CATSRDSTGSGNTIYF

j_call: TRBJ1-5
v_call: TRBV11-2
d_call: TRBD1
clone_size: .
cdr3_nt: TGTGCCAGCAGCTTCGACAGGGGCCGGGGTCAGCCCCAGCATTTT
cdr3_aa: CASSFDRGRGQPQHF

j_call: TRBJ2-3
v_call: TRBV5-1
d_call: TRBD2
clone_size: .
cdr3_nt: TGCGCCAGCAGCTTGGCCCAGCCAGCGGGATTAGCAGATACGCAGTATTTT
cdr3_aa: CASSLAQPAGLADTQYF

j_call: TRBJ2-7
v_call: TRBV5-6
d_call: .
clone_size: once
cdr3_nt: TGTGCCAGCAGCCGCCCCGCGGCGGGGTCCAAGCAGTACTTC
cdr3_aa: CASSRPAAGSKQYF

j_call: TRBJ1-1
v_call: TRBV19
d_call: TRBD1
clone_size: .
cdr3_nt: TGTGCCAGTACAGGGGGCAAAAAGATGAACACTGAAGCTTTCTTT
cdr3_aa: CASTGGKKMNTEAFF

j_call: TRBJ2-5
v_call: TRBV29-1
d_call: TRBD1
clone_size: .
cdr3_nt: TGCAGCGTTGCCCGGACAGGGGTGGGGGGGGAGACCCAGTACTTC
cdr3_aa: CSVARTGVGGETQYF

j_call: TRBJ1-4
v_call: TRBV7-2
d_call: .
clone_size: .
cdr3_nt: TGTGCCAGCAGCTTAGCCCCAGGGGCCGTGAATGAAAAACTGTTTTTT
cdr3_aa: CASSLAPGAVNEKLFF

j_call: TRBJ1-5
v_call: TRBV19
d_call: .
clone_size: .
cdr3_nt: TGTGCCAGTAGTCCAATATCTCGGGACACTCGGAAAAATTTTAGCAATCAGCCCCAGCATTTT
cdr3_aa: CASSPISRDTRKNFSNQPQHF

j_call: TRBJ2-3
v_call: TRBV29-1
d_call: TRBD2
clone_size: .
cdr3_nt: TGCAGCGTTGAAGGGCGGGAGAGGGCAGATACGCAGTATTTT
cdr3_aa: CSVEGRERADTQYF

j_call: TRBJ2-2
v_call: TRBV5-1
d_call: .
clone_size: .
cdr3_nt: TGCGCCAGCAGCTTACAGGGTACCAACACCGGGGAGCTGTTTTTT
cdr3_aa: CASSLQGTNTGELFF

j_call: TRBJ2-3
v_call: TRBV9
d_call: TRBD2
clone_size: .
cdr3_nt: TGTGCCAGCAGTTTAGCGGGAGGCCCGGCAGATACGCAGTATTTT
cdr3_aa: CASSLAGGPADTQYF

j_call: TRBJ2-1
v_call: TRBV7-9
d_call: TRBD2
clone_size: .
cdr3_nt: TGTGCCAGCAGCTGGAGCGGGAGGGTAAATGAGCAGTTCTTC
cdr3_aa: CASSWSGRVNEQFF

j_call: TRBJ2-6
v_call: TRBV27
d_call: .
clone_size: once
cdr3_nt: TGTGCCAGCAGTTTTAGACAGGTAGTACTCCCAGGGGCCAACGTCCTGACTTTC
cdr3_aa: CASSFRQVVLPGANVLTF

j_call: TRBJ1-2
v_call: TRBV6-6
d_call: .
clone_size: .
cdr3_nt: TGTGCCAGCAGTTACGTTTCCGGGTACGATGGCTACACCTTC
cdr3_aa: CASSYVSGYDGYTF

j_call: TRBJ1-2
v_call: TRBV2
d_call: .
clone_size: .
cdr3_nt: TGTGCCAGCAGTGAAAACTTTTGGGAGACCTATGGCTACACCTTC
cdr3_aa: CASSENFWETYGYTF

j_call: TRBJ2-3
v_call: TRBV7-6
d_call: .
clone_size: few
cdr3_nt: TGTGCCAGCAGCAGAGCAGGTAGCACAGATACGCAGTATTTT
cdr3_aa: CASSRAGSTDTQYF

j_call: TRBJ2-7
v_call: TRBV7-9
d_call: .
clone_size: .
cdr3_nt: TGTGCCAGCAGCTCCGAATGGACTCGCGGGTCCTACGAGCAGTACTTC
cdr3_aa: CASSSEWTRGSYEQYF

j_call: TRBJ2-7
v_call: TRBV6-5
d_call: TRBD2
clone_size: .
cdr3_nt: TGTGCCAGCAGTCGGATAGCGGGAGGGCAGGGCGAGCAGTACTTC
cdr3_aa: CASSRIAGGQGEQYF

j_call: TRBJ2-2
v_call: TRBV27
d_call: TRBD2
clone_size: .
cdr3_nt: TGTGCCAGCTCGGGAGGGCCTCGTTTCCGAGCCGGGGAGCTGTTTTTT
cdr3_aa: CASSGGPRFRAGELFF

j_call: TRBJ2-1
v_call: TRBV5-1
d_call: .
clone_size: .
cdr3_nt: TGCGCCAGCAGCCCTTCGGGACTTCCCTCAAAAGAGCAGTTCTTC
cdr3_aa: CASSPSGLPSKEQFF

j_call: TRBJ2-5
v_call: TRBV19
d_call: TRBD1
clone_size: .
cdr3_nt: TGTGCCAGTAGTATCGCCGGGACAGGGGAGACCCAGTACTTC
cdr3_aa: CASSIAGTGETQYF

j_call: TRBJ2-7
v_call: TRBV6-8
d_call: TRBD2
clone_size: .
cdr3_nt: TGTGCCAGCAGTTACTCAGTACTACCTCTTATTTGGCGGGAGCTAGGCCGCTACGAGCAGTACTTC
cdr3_aa: CASSYSVLPLIWRELGRYEQYF

j_call: TRBJ1-5
v_call: TRBV7-9
d_call: .
clone_size: .
cdr3_nt: TGTGCCAGCAGTATCAGCAATCAGCCCCAGCATTTT
cdr3_aa: CASSISNQPQHF

j_call: TRBJ1-1
v_call: TRBV2
d_call: .
clone_size: .
cdr3_nt: TGTGCCAGCAGTGGAGACAGGGAAGCTTTCTTT
cdr3_aa: CASSGDREAFF